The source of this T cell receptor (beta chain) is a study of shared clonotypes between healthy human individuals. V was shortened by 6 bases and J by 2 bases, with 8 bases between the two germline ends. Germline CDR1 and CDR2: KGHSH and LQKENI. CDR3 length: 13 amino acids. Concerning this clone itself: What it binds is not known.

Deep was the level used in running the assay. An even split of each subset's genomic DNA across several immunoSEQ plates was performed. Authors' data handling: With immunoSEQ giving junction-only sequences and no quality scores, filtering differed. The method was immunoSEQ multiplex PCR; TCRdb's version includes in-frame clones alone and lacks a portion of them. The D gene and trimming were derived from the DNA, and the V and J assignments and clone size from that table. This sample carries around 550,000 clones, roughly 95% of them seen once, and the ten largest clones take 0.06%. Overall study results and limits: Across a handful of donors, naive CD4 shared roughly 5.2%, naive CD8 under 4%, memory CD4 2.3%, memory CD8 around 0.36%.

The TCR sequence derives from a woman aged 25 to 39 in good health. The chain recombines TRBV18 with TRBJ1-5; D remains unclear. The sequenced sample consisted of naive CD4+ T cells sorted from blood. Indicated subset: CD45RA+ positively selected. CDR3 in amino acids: CASSSSGNQPQHF. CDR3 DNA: TGTGCCAGCTCGTCGTCTGGCAATCAGCCCCAGCATTTT.